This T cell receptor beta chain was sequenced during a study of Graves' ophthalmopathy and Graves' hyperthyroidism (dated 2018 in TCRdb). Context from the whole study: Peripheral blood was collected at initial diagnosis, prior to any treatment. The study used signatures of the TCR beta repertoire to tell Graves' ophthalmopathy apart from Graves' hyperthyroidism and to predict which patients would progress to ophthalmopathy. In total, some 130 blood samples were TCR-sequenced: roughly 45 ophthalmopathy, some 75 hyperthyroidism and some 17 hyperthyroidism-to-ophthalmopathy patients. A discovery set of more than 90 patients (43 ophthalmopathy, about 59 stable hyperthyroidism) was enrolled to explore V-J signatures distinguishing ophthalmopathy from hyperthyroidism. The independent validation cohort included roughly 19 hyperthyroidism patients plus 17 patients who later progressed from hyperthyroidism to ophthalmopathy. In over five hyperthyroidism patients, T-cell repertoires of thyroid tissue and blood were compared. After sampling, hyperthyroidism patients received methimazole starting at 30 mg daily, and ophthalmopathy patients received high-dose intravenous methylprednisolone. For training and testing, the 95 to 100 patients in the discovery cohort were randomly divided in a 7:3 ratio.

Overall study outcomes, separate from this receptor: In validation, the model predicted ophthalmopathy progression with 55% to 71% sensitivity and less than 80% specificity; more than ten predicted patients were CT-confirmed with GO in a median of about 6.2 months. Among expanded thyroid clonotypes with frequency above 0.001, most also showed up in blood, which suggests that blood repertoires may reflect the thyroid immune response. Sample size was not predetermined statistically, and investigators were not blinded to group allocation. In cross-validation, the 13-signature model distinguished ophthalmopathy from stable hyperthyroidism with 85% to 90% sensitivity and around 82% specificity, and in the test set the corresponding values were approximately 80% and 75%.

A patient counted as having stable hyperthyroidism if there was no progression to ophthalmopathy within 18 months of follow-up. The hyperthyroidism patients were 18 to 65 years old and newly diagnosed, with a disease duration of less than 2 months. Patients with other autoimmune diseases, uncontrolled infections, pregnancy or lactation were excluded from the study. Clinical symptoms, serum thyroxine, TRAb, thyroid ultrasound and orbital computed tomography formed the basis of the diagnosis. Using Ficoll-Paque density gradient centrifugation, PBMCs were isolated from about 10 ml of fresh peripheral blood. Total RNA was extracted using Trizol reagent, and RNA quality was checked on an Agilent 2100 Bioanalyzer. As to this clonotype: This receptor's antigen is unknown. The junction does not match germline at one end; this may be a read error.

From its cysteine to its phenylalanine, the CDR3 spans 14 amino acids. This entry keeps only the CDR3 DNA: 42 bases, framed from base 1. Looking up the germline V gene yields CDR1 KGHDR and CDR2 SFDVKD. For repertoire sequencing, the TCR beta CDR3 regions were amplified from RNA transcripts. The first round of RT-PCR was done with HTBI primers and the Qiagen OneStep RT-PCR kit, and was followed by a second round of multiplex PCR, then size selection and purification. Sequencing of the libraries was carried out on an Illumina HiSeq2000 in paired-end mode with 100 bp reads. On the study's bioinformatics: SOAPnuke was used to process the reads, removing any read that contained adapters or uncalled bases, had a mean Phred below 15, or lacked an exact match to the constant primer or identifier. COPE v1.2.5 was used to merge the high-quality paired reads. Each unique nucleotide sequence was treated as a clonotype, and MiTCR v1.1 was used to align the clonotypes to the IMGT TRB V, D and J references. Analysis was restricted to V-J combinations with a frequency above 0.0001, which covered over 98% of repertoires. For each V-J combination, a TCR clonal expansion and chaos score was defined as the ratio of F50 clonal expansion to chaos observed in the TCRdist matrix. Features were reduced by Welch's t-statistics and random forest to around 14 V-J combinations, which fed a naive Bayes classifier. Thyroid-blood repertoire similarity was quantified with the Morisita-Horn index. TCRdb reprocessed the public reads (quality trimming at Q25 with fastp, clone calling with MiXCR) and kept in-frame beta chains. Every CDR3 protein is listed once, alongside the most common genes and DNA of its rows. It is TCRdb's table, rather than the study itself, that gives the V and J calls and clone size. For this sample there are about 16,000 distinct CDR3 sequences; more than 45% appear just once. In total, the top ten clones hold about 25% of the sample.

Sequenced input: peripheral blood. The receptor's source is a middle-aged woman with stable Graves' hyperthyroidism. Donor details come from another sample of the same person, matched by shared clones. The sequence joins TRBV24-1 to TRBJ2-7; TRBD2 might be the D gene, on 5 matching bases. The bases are TGCGCCACCAGTGATTGGTGGGAGTCTGCCGTGCAGTACTTC. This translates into CATSDWWESAVQYF.